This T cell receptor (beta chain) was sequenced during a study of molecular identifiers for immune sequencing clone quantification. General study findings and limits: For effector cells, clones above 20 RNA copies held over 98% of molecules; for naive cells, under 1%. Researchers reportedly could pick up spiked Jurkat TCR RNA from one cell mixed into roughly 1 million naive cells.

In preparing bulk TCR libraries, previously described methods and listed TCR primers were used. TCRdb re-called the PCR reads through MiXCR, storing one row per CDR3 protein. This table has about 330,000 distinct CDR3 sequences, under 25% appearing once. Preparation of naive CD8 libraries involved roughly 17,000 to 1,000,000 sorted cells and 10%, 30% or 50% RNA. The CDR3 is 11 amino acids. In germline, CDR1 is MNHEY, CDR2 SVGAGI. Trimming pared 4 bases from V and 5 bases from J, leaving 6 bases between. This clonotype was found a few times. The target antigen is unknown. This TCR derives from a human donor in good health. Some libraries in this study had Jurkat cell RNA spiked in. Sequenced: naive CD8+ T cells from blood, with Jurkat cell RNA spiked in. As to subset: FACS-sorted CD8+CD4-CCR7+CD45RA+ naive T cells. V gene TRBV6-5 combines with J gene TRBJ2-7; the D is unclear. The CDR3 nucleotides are TGTGCCAGCAGTTCCCGTAACGAGCAGTACTTC. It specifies CASSSRNEQYF.